This entry concerns a single TCR beta chain. Its antigen remains unidentified. Per-base qualities were not stored, and no clone one base away is much larger. The data were obtained in a study of cytomegalovirus exposure and HLA in healthy donors (dated by TCRdb to 2015 to 2018). For the wider study: An earlier analysis of around 600 of the donors reported 250 to 300 Gb of sequence data and roughly 110 million unique TCR beta sequences from about 180 million T cells. The study combined high-throughput TCR immunosequencing, statistical association of individual TCRs with disease status, and machine learning to predict cytomegalovirus infection status. The aim of the study was to test whether cataloging public T cell receptors could identify signatures of past pathogen exposure. Among the roughly 400 genotyped donors, around 81% belonged to the genetic ancestry cluster associated with self-reported Caucasian donors. Because of strong linkage in the cohort, five DR-DQ haplotypes were treated as single units for association and clustering. The number of donors typed differed by locus, with roughly 629-640 for A, B, C, DRB1 and DQB1, around 500 for DQA1, over 600 for DPA1, and about 450 for DPB1. In the later analysis, no new phenotypic data were used to find candidate immune exposures; instead, reliance was placed on TCR beta sequences and their occurrence across donors. Besides the first cohort of 500 to 700 subjects, a separate validation cohort made up of 120 or so different subjects was used. Across about 370 genotyped donors of the cohort, an average of about 250,000 unique TCR beta nucleotide sequences per donor were sequenced, and roughly a sixth of those sequences were non-productive. Roughly 300 gigabases of sequencing data and approximately 85 million unique TCR sequences were included in an early release covering 500 to 750 HLA-typed donors. In a later genetic analysis, genome-wide SNP genotypes for about 55% of the roughly 700 donors were used, and that subset was treated as a discovery cohort. Both class I and class II loci were covered by HLA typing, at four-digit resolution. Donor age, sex, ethnicity and CMV serostatus were compiled together with the repertoire data. The study used immunosequencing to profile the T cell repertoires of 666 subjects and linked those repertoires to cytomegalovirus serostatus. To decide whether each TCR beta V gene segment behaved as functional or pseudogenic, an earlier analysis of approximately 620 of the donors relied on high-throughput TCR beta sequencing. All discovery cohort repertoires had been generated using a single sequencing platform. In a later analysis, previously published TCR beta repertoires from 666 donors were re-analyzed and high-resolution HLA genotyping was added so that TCR occurrence patterns could be studied. Study-level results and caveats: For the cohort, immune exposure information was limited to CMV serostatus. A few of the identified cytomegalovirus-associated TCR beta chains were confirmed in vitro to be specific for cytomegalovirus antigens. In a later genetic analysis, a missense DCLRE1C variant was associated with V-gene and J-gene trimming of TCR beta chains, and the association was replicated in an independent cohort. A later analysis reported that several top co-occurrence clusters appeared linked to parvovirus B19, influenza, CMV and Epstein-Barr virus. A further reported finding was that TCR beta sequences accurately predicted the HLA-A and HLA-B alleles for most subjects in the first cohort. When HLA alleles, especially DR and DQ, strongly co-occurred, attributing TCR associations to individual alleles was difficult. The study gave a list of 150 to 200 TCR beta chains associated with cytomegalovirus. The 87-base-pair reads could not distinguish some IMGT-functional V segments, including TRBV6-2 and TRBV6-3, so those segments were excluded. Because HLA typing was missing for some donors at each locus, association tests included only the typed subset. Sequencing depth was assumed to be roughly uniform across donors in the presence/absence analyses, though that assumption may not hold. A cluster of highly shared sequence variants was judged likely to be a technical artifact of the sequencing pipeline. According to the authors, the approach could potentially be generalized to other disease states and immunological phenotypes. Most TCR sequences were seen in very few donors, while some public TCRs were found in many individuals. The cohort was sequenced for TCR beta chains only, and without alpha or paired-chain data the features that could be detected were limited. In an earlier analysis of over 550 of the donors, most TCR beta V segments were observed in productive rearrangements about 87% or about 30% of the time, broadly matching IMGT annotations. In a later analysis, most CMV-associated TCR beta chains were found to appear HLA-restricted, with HLA associations seemingly driven largely by CMV exposure. The earlier analysis of 587 of the donors excluded about 16 rarely observed V segments, including chromosome 9 orphons, because counts were too low. Linkage disequilibrium might explain the correlated functional status among segregating V segments, but an unknown experimental factor could not be excluded. The classifier was reported to diagnose cytomegalovirus status with high specificity and sensitivity in both the original cohort and the validation cohort. A later analysis associated about 16,000 TCR beta sequences with specific HLA alleles at a false discovery rate of 0.05. Compared with the approximately 670-donor mean, donors in an Asian-associated ancestry cluster had fewer N-insertions in productive TCRs, according to a later genetic analysis. According to a later analysis, TCR association rates differed among HLA loci, with DRB1 alleles showing the most associated TCRs and HLA-C alleles showing the fewest. In a later analysis, HLA-associated TCR beta chains were found to be more clonally expanded and to have lower generation probabilities than equally common non-associated chains.

The library was prepared using the immunoSEQ multiplex PCR assay. For the multiplex PCR, a mixture combining 60 forward primers for TCR Vbeta segments and 13 reverse primers for TCR Jbeta segments was used. Amplification of the CDR3 region of rearranged TCR beta genes was performed with a multiplex PCR assay on genomic DNA. The Illumina HiSeq System was used to sequence the amplified TCR beta libraries as 87-base-pair reads. From the authors' description of their analysis: A later analysis tallied about 77 million unique TCR beta chains across the 640 or so repertoires, and roughly 11 million of those chains were shared by two or more donors. Raw reads were error-corrected and collapsed into unique sequences with a nearest-neighbor algorithm that merged closely related sequences to remove PCR and sequencing errors. Alignment of CDR3 sequences to IMGT reference sequences was used to assign V, D and J gene segments. For a sequence to be retained, at least a six-nucleotide match to both a V gene segment and a J gene segment was required. Rearrangements were classified as productive when the CDR3 lacked stop codons and remained in frame with V and J, and all other rearrangements were classified as non-productive. Following IMGT convention, CDR3 was defined as the stretch from the second conserved V-encoded cysteine up to the conserved J-encoded phenylalanine. The earlier analysis of 500 to 650 of the donors excluded any sequence lacking an unambiguous match to a single V gene segment. An earlier analysis of 500 to 700 of the donors classified V segments as functional when productive rearrangements were above 56.7% and as segregating when the standard deviation between donors was above 5%. A statistical classification framework was built to diagnose cytomegalovirus status from the catalog of TCR beta chain sequences. In a later analysis, TCR nucleotide sequences were compared against IMGT/GENE-DB human TR gene sequences so that V and J genes could be assigned. The TCRdist pipeline was used in a later analysis to assign CDR3 sequences and most-parsimonious VDJ recombination scenarios. In a later analysis, each TCR beta chain was defined by its CDR3 amino acid sequence together with its V-gene family, and reads without a unique V-gene family were excluded. In a later analysis, fewer than 600 highly shared, low-generation-probability nucleotide sequences were removed to address suspected cross-contamination and a sequencing artifact. In a later analysis, a clonal expansion index for each public chain was calculated from normalized within-repertoire ranks of inferred template counts. In a later analysis, generation probabilities were computed with a VDJ recombination model fitted to out-of-frame rearrangements, and the resulting probabilities were checked against IGoR. In a later analysis, TCR-TCR, TCR-HLA and TCR-CMV co-occurrence was scored with hypergeometric tests, and a repertoire-size bias correction was applied to TCR pairs. A later analysis estimated false discovery rates by permuting HLA or CMV assignments 20 times. In a later analysis, co-occurring TCRs were grouped using DBSCAN, and TCRdist sequence similarity was added for clustering within HLA-allele-positive subsets. Co-occurrence clustering excluded repertoires with fewer than 30,000 or more than 120,000 public chains, plus five with anomalous nucleotide sharing. Sourced from immuneACCESS, this table was stored by TCRdb with only in-frame sequences that have V and J called. A share of the clones is absent; for the studies checked, an unresolved V gene accounts for under half, and the remainder has no known explanation. That table furnishes V, J and clone size, whereas the DNA furnished D and trimming. Counted in this sample were approximately 100,000 clones; approximately 76% of them appeared once. Of the sample, about 8.4% falls within the top ten clones.

The cohort consisted of 600 to 700 healthy bone marrow donors. At the time of sampling, every cohort member was nominally healthy, though immune exposures that went unrecorded were likely present. The donor was CMV seronegative and belonged to the group of 350 to 400 seronegative cohort members. Every donor gave a peripheral blood sample, and the peripheral blood mononuclear cells from that sample were used for TCR beta sequencing. The Qiagen DNeasy Blood Extraction Kit was used to extract genomic DNA from the blood cell samples. Taken from the germline V gene, the CDR1 and CDR2 loops are SGHRS and YFSETQ. The CDR3 spans 15 residues, from the cysteine through the phenylalanine. This entry keeps only the CDR3 DNA: 45 bases, framed from base 1. The germline ends are 17 bases apart after V is trimmed by 3 bases and J by 8 bases.

The chain is assembled from TRBV5-1 and TRBJ1-4; the D gene identity is not certain. Sequenced input: PBMCs. The receptor's source is a man aged 35 to 55 in good health and CMV-seronegative. The CDR3 amino acid sequence is: CASSSGGVGREKLFF. The DNA reads TGCGCCAGCAGCTCCGGAGGTGTCGGGAGGGAAAAACTGTTTTTT.